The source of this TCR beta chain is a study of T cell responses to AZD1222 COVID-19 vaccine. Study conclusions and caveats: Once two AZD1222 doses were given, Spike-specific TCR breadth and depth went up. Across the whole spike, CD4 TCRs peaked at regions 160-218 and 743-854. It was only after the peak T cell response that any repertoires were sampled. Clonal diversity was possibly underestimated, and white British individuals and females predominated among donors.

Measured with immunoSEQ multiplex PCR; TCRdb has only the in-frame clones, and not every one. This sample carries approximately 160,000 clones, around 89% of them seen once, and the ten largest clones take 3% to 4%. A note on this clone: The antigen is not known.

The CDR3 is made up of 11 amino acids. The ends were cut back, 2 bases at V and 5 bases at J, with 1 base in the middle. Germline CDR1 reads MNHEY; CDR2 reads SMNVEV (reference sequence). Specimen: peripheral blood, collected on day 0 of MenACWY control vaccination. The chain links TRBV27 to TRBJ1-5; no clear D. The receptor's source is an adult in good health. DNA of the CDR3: TGTGCCAGCAGTTTACATCAGCCCCAGCATTTT. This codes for CASSLHQPQHF.